Following are 30 T cell receptor beta chains from one sample sequenced in a study of blood T cell repertoires in COVID-19. Assay used: immunoSEQ multiplex PCR; TCRdb lists only in-frame clones, some missing. This sample yields about 60,000 clones, of which almost 85% are seen a single time; roughly 4% belongs to the top ten. The specimen was peripheral blood. All receptors derive from a man aged 60-69 years with acute or convalescent COVID-19.

The J gene is TRBJ2-3, the V gene TRBV2; D is ambiguous. From germline, CDR1 is SNHLY and CDR2 FYNNEI. This CDR3 spans 12 amino acids. V lost 8 bases to trimming and J lost 0 bases, with 6 bases between them. CDR3 protein: CASGSSTDTQYF. The CDR3 DNA is TGTGCCAGCGGTAGTAGCACAGATACGCAGTATTTT.

The chain carries TRBV2 and TRBJ2-1; 9 nucleotides match TRBD1. The J segment lost 2 bases and the V segment lost 6 bases, leaving 8 bases of the junction unmatched. The CDR3 has 16 residues. CDR1 SNHLY and CDR2 FYNNEI come from the germline V gene. In nucleotides, the CDR3 is TGTGCCAGCAGACCTACAGGGGGCAGGCCCTACAATGAGCAGTTCTTC. Its protein is CASRPTGGRPYNEQFF. The full variable domain, with the rest looked up from reference TRBV2 and TRBJ2-1, is EPEVTQTPSHQVTQMGQEVILRCVPISNHLYFYWYRQILGQKVEFLVSFYNNEISEKSEIFDDQFSVERPDGSNFTLKIRSTKLEDSAMYFCASRPTGGRPYNEQFFGPGTRLTVL.

The gene calls are TRBV7-9 and TRBJ1-5; D is uncertain. The CDR3 consists of 13 residues. Germline CDR1 is SEHNR and CDR2 is FQNEAQ (reference sequence). V was shortened by 4 bases and J by 11 bases, with 15 bases between the two germline ends. CDR3 sequence reads: CASSSLTGEAQHF. In DNA, the CDR3 is TGTGCCAGCAGCTCGCTGACGGGAGAGGCCCAGCATTTT.

The chain combines TRBV3-1 (or the pseudogene TRBV3-2) with TRBJ1-2; TRBD1 might be the D (5 bases). Germline values: CDR1 LGHDT, CDR2 YNNKEL (reference sequence). V lost 4 bases and J 8 bases, leaving 11 bases between the germline ends. The CDR3 spans 12 residues. The CDR3 is CASSPTGVGYTF. CDR3 coding DNA: TGTGCCAGCAGCCCTACGGGGGTGGGCTACACCTTC.

This clone was recorded many times. J is TRBJ1-2 and V is TRBV19; D is possibly TRBD1 (5 bases). CDR1 is LNHDA, CDR2 SQIVND, per germline (reference sequence). Trimming removed 0 bases from V and 4 bases from J, with 9 bases in between. There are 14 residues in the CDR3. The CDR3 sequence is CASSIDGQGYGYTF. CDR3 coding DNA: TGTGCCAGTAGTATAGATGGGCAGGGCTATGGCTACACCTTC.

The chain joins TRBV7-2 to TRBJ1-2; D remains unclear. Deletions cut 5 bases from V and 2 bases from J, with 6 bases between. This CDR3 has 12 amino acids. CDR1 is SGHTA, CDR2 FQGNSA, per germline. Written as DNA, the CDR3 is TGTGCCAGCAGCCCCCAAAACTATGGCTACACCTTC. Translated: CASSPQNYGYTF.

The gene calls are TRBV11-2 and TRBJ1-3; 7 nucleotides line up with TRBD1. Germline lookup yields CDR1 SGHAT and CDR2 FQNNGV. The V segment lost 3 bases and the J segment 8 bases; nucleotides outside the gene matches: 7. CDR3 size: 14 residues. The CDR3 is CASSFETGSDTIYF. The CDR3 DNA is TGTGCCAGCAGCTTTGAGACAGGGAGTGACACCATATATTTT.

J is TRBJ2-2 and V is TRBV24-1; 9 bases fit TRBD1. Germline trimming cut 5 bases from V and 1 base from J; bases unmatched to any gene: 4. The V gene's germline CDR1 is KGHDR and CDR2 SFDVKD. CDR3 length: 16 residues. CDR3 in DNA: TGTGCCACCAGTGCCGGACAGGGGATGAACACCGGGGAGCTGTTTTTT. This gives the protein CATSAGQGMNTGELFF.

The chain couples TRBV7-9 to TRBJ1-5, with 7 bases identical to TRBD1. Germline CDR1 SEHNR, CDR2 FQNEAQ (reference sequence). After removal of 6 bases from V and 8 bases from J, the junction contained 7 bases not matched to a gene. The CDR3 totals 13 residues. In DNA form, the CDR3 reads TGTGCCAGCAGTCGACAGGGTAGCGAGCCCCAGCATTTT. Translated, it gives CASSRQGSEPQHF.

This chain links TRBV7-6 with TRBJ2-2, with TRBD1 identical over 8 bases. The germline gives CDR1 SGHVS, CDR2 FNYEAQ. This CDR3 is 15 amino acids long. The V and J ends lost 5 bases and 4 bases, in that order; junction bases with no gene match: 6. The CDR3 DNA is TGTGCCAGCAGCGTCGGACAGGGAGGCACCGGGGAGCTGTTTTTT. This gives the protein CASSVGQGGTGELFF.

The genes are TRBV2 and TRBJ1-1; 9 positions agree with TRBD1. The CDR3 contains 14 residues. J was trimmed by 5 bases and V by 7 bases; bases with no gene match: 8. The V gene's germline CDR1 is SNHLY and CDR2 FYNNEI. The chain's CDR3 is CASKGRTGETEAFF. In DNA, the CDR3 is TGTGCCAGCAAGGGCAGGACAGGGGAGACTGAAGCTTTCTTT.

The V gene is TRBV5-1, the J gene TRBJ1-6; the D gene is possibly TRBD1 (6 bases). The CDR3 has 14 amino acids. The germline V gene encodes CDR1 SGHRS and CDR2 YFSETQ. The germline V and J ends were trimmed by 2 bases and 7 bases, with 10 bases remaining between them. The CDR3 spells CASSFSGQNSPLHF. For the CDR3, the DNA is TGCGCCAGCAGCTTCTCCGGACAGAATTCACCCCTCCACTTT.

This chain links TRBV6-4 with TRBJ1-5; 9 positions match TRBD1. This CDR3 contains 20 residues. Germline V CDR1 and CDR2: MRHNA, SNTAGT. J was trimmed by 6 bases and V by 3 bases; bases with no gene match: 21. The CDR3 region has the DNA TGTGCCAGCAGTGAAACCCAGGACAGGGGCTTAGGATGTGAGAGTCAGCCCCAGCATTTT. It yields the protein CASSETQDRGLGCESQPQHF.

The chain employs TRBV27 and TRBJ2-6, with 11 bases that match TRBD2. The CDR3 totals 20 residues. The germline V gene has CDR1 MNHEY and CDR2 SMNVEV (reference sequence). V was clipped by 1 base and J by 0 bases; unmatched bases: 8. For the CDR3, the DNA is TGTGCCAGCAGTTTATACTTTCGTAGCGGGGGGGCCTCTGGGGCCAACGTCCTGACTTTC. Translation gives CASSLYFRSGGASGANVLTF.

The rearrangement links TRBV30 to TRBJ2-2, with D perhaps TRBD1 (6 bases). Germline values: CDR1 GTSNPN, CDR2 SVGIG (reference sequence). The CDR3 sequence is 16 residues long. V was clipped by 6 bases and J by 4 bases, with 21 bases between them. The CDR3 spells CACTRSQGSVTGELFF. The CDR3 nucleotides are TGTGCCTGTACTCGCTCCCAGGGGTCGGTCACCGGGGAGCTGTTTTTT.

This clone was observed a handful of times. The chain has TRBV11-2 and TRBJ2-7; D may be TRBD1 (6 bases). The CDR3 length is 16 residues. The V gene's germline CDR1 is SGHAT and CDR2 FQNNGV. V gave up 5 bases and J gave up 7 bases, with 24 bases separating them. CDR3 loop: CASSPGVGDLVKEQYF. DNA of the CDR3: TGTGCCAGCAGCCCAGGGGTGGGGGATCTAGTGAAGGAGCAGTACTTC.

V and J are TRBV27 and TRBJ1-1; 8 positions agree with TRBD1. Losses at the gene ends were 3 bases for V and 1 base for J; bases not matched to a gene: 13. Germline loops: CDR1 MNHEY, CDR2 SMNVEV (reference sequence). The CDR3 length is 18 residues. The CDR3 is CASSFYGGIQGGNTEAFF. The CDR3 nucleotides are TGTGCCAGCAGTTTTTACGGAGGGATACAGGGGGGGAACACTGAAGCTTTCTTT.

The chain combines TRBV20-1 with TRBJ2-7; D might be TRBD1 (5 bases). Trimming took off 3 bases at V and 5 bases at J, with 8 bases between the two ends. CDR1 is DFQATT and CDR2 is SNEGSKA in the germline V gene (reference sequence). The CDR3 has 11 amino acids. The CDR3 region has the DNA TGCAGTGCTAGCGGACAAAACGAGCAGTACTTC. Protein product: CSASGQNEQYF.

The chain combines TRBV7-7 with TRBJ2-3; D gene uncertain. The CDR3 is 14 amino acids. Per the germline V gene, CDR1 is SSHAT and CDR2 is FNYEAQ (reference sequence). Trimming stripped 2 bases from V and 6 bases from J, with 12 bases between. The chain's CDR3 is CASSLTSRLDTQYF. As DNA, the CDR3 is TGTGCCAGCAGCTTAACCTCTAGATTGGATACGCAGTATTTT. Supplemented by reference TRBV7-7 and TRBJ2-3, the full variable domain reads GAGVSQSPRYKVTKRGQDVTLRCDPISSHATLYWYQQALGQGPEFLTYFNYEAQPDKSGLPSDRFSAERPEGSISTLTIQRTEQRDSAMYRCASSLTSRLDTQYFGPGTRLTVL.

This rearrangement joins TRBV19 to TRBJ1-5; TRBD1 matches at 11 bases. Trimming cost V 6 bases and J 7 bases; bases outside gene matches: 17. The CDR3 is 18 residues long. Germline V gene data show CDR1 as LNHDA and CDR2 as SQIVND (reference sequence). The CDR3 nucleotides are TGTGCCAGTAGCTTTCTCACGGTGGGGACAGGGGGGAGCCAGCCCCAGCATTTT. This codes for CASSFLTVGTGGSQPQHF.

The CDR3 sequence: CASGRGPNYGYTF. The CDR3 coding sequence is TGTGCCTCCGGGAGGGGCCCGAACTATGGCTACACCTTC. The V call is TRBV19, the J call TRBJ1-2; perhaps TRBD1 as D (5 bases). The CDR3 length is 13 residues. The germline V gene has CDR1 LNHDA and CDR2 SQIVND (reference sequence). V was shortened by 11 bases and J by 2 bases, with 15 bases between the two germline ends.

This clone was detected once. The J gene is TRBJ1-3, the V gene TRBV21-1; the D call TRBD1 from the table was never checked on the DNA. TRBV21-1 is shown as a pseudogene. This CDR3 comprises 19 residues. The CDR3 loop reads CASRFGGLGQGLTGNTIYF. The CDR3 nucleotides are TGTGCCAGCAGGTTCGGGGGCCTCGGACAGGGACTGACTGGAAACACCATATATTTT.

The chain combines TRBV24-1 with TRBJ2-3; TRBD1 matches 9 bases. Germline V gene lookup returns CDR1 KGHDR and CDR2 SFDVKD. Trimming took 9 bases from V and 2 from J; bases not matched to a gene: 8. CDR3 length equals 15 residues. The CDR3 sequence is CATGPGQGYTDTQYF. Here the CDR3 DNA reads TGTGCCACCGGACCGGGACAGGGCTACACAGATACGCAGTATTTT.

V is TRBV6-5 and J is TRBJ2-5, with D uncertain. CDR3 length equals 14 residues. In germline, CDR1 is MNHEY, CDR2 SVGAGI. V was shortened by 6 bases and J by 0 bases, with 11 bases between the two germline ends. The CDR3: CASRPGYYQETQYF. CDR3 nucleotides: TGTGCCAGCAGGCCCGGTTACTACCAAGAGACCCAGTACTTC.

This chain connects TRBV10-3 to TRBJ1-1, with D possibly being TRBD1 (5 bases). The CDR3 is 16 residues long. The ends were cut back, 6 bases at V and 3 bases at J, with 20 bases in the middle. CDR1 and CDR2 from the germline V gene are ENHRY and SYGVKD. In DNA, the CDR3 is TGTGCCATCAGGAGGGGAGTTGAGGGACTACACACTGAAGCTTTCTTT. Translation gives CAIRRGVEGLHTEAFF.

V is TRBV9 and J is TRBJ2-7, with 8 bases lining up with TRBD1. Trimming took 4 bases from V and 5 from J; bases not matched to a gene: 11. Germline V CDR1 and CDR2: SGDLS, YYNGEE. The CDR3 consists of 15 residues. CDR3 nucleotides: TGTGCCAGCAGCCCTCGTGGGCAGGGGGCGGACGAGCAGTACTTC. Translated, it gives CASSPRGQGADEQYF.

The rearrangement links TRBV7-9 to TRBJ1-3; tentatively, D is TRBD1 (5 bases). V was cut by 2 bases and J by 0 bases, with 11 bases left in between. Per the germline V gene, CDR1 is SEHNR and CDR2 is FQNEAQ (reference sequence). The CDR3 is 16 residues long. CDR3 in amino acids: CASSLPLGGSGNTIYF. The CDR3 bases are TGTGCCAGCAGCTTACCCTTGGGGGGCTCTGGAAACACCATATATTTT.

The chain couples TRBV7-2 to TRBJ1-1; a possible D gene is TRBD1 (6 bases). The ends were cut back, 5 bases at V and 1 base at J, with 14 bases in the middle. This CDR3 has 15 residues. CDR1 SGHTA and CDR2 FQGNSA come from the germline V gene. The CDR3 protein is CASSNNRVENTEAFF. CDR3 DNA sequence: TGTGCCAGCAGCAACAACAGGGTCGAGAACACTGAAGCTTTCTTT.

The DNA of the CDR3 is TGCGCCAGCACCCTAGCGGGGGGCATCTACGAGCAGTACTTC. Amino acids: CASTLAGGIYEQYF. This chain connects TRBV10-2 to TRBJ2-7, with 11 positions matching TRBD2. V dropped 7 bases and J dropped 3; count of bases not matched to a gene: 5. The V gene's germline CDR1 is WSHSY and CDR2 SAAADI. The length of the CDR3 is 14 residues.

J is TRBJ2-5 and V is TRBV5-1; 8 bases fit TRBD2. Trimming removed 2 bases from V and 1 base from J; junction bases left unmatched: 4. This CDR3 spans 15 amino acids. The germline V gene encodes CDR1 SGHRS and CDR2 YFSETQ. The CDR3 DNA is TGCGCCAGCAGCTTATACGGGGGGGCCCAAGAGACCCAGTACTTC. Translation gives CASSLYGGAQETQYF.